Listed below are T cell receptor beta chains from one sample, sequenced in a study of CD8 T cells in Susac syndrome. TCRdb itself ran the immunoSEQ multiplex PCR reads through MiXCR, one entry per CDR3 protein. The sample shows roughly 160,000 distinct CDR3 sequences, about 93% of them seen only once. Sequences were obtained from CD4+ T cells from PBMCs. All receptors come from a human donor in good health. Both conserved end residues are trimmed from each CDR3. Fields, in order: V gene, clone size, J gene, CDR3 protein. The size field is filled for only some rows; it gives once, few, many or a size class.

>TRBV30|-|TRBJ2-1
AWSDVGGPSYNEQF
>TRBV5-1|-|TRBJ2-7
ASSFPSAEQY
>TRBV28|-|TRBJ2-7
ASKGYEQY
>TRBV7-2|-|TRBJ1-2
ASSTGVSGYT
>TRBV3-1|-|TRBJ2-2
ASGAPAGELF
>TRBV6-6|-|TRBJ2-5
ASSSGFKETQY
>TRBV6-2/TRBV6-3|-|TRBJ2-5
AAQGLGETQY
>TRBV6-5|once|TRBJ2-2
ASSYSFANTGELF
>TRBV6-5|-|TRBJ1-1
ASRTEVNTEAF
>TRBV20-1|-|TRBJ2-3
SAKTDTQY
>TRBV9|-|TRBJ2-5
ASSPRWGPETQY
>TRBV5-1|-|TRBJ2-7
APGGQY
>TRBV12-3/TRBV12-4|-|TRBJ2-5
ASSSWVQETQY
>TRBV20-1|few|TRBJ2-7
SASGGPYEQY
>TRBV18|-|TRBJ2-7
ASSPTRASYEQY
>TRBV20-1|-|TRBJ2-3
SASQDGTSTDTQY
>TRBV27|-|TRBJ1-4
ASSLAQGSGKLF
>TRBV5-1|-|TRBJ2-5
ASSITAGQETQY
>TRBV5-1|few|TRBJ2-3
ASSTRTGGDTQY
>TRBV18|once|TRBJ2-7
ASSQYEQY
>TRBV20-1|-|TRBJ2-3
SARRDLSSTDTQY
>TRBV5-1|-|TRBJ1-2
ASSPGTVNYGYT
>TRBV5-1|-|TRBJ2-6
ASSLRPQDPRS
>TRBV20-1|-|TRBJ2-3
SAQISSGRTDTQY
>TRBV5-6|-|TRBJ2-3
ASSLEASGGRTDTQY
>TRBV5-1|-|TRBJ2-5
ASKPGTAEETQY
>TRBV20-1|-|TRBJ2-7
SAWRGSSYEQY
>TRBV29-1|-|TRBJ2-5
SARLQETQY
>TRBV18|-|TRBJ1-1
ASSPLRKDTEAF
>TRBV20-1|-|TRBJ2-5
SARSVSGGTGETQY
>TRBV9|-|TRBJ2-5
ASSVNPRPSGRETQY
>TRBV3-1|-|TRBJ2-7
ASSQGLGAYEQY
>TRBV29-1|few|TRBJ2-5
SAQSLAGGLETQY
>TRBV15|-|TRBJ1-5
ATSRGRDGGYNQPQH
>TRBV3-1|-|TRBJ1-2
ASSQAWDYGYT
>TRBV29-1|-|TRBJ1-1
SVVKGTANTEAF
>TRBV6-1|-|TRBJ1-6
ASSEVGYSPLH
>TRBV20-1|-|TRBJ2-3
SATRRQRGALGTQY
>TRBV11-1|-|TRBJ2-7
ASSLRLEGEQY
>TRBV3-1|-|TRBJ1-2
ASSPTGGLGYT
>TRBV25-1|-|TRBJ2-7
ASTWTGSYEQY
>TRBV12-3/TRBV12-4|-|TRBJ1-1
ASSFQGKNTEAF
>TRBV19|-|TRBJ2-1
ASRTGGEQF
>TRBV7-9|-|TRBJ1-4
ASSQGGEKLF